These T cell receptor beta chains were read from a single sample in a study of regulatory T cells in long-lasting Graves disease. TCRdb analysed the multiplex PCR reads with MiXCR anew, one entry per CDR3 protein. Of around 500,000 distinct CDR3 sequences in the sample, 12% were seen once. These data were also filed under a second study, of T cells in Graves' hyperthyroidism and ophthalmopathy.

Sample: peripheral blood mononuclear cells (PBMCs), taken at new diagnosis, from a patient treated with antithyroid drugs. These receptors all come from a woman in her 30s with Graves disease. Both conserved end residues are part of each CDR3. D genes are given only for firm matches. Clone sizes are given selectively: once, few, many, or a class where the clone is expanded.

V,length,J,size,D,CDR3,DNA
TRBV29-1,12,TRBJ1-4,NA,NA,CSAGLGFEKLFF,TGCAGCGCTGGCCTAGGATTTGAAAAACTGTTTTTT
TRBV7-3,13,TRBJ2-3,many,NA,CASSLARTDTQYF,TGTGCCAGCAGCTTGGCCCGAACAGATACGCAGTATTTT
TRBV6-1,11,TRBJ2-7,many,NA,CASRRGHEQYF,TGTGCCAGCCGAAGGGGACACGAGCAGTACTTC
TRBV24-1,13,TRBJ2-5,NA,TRBD1,CATRSGQGETQYF,TGTGCCACCAGATCGGGACAGGGCGAGACCCAGTACTTC
TRBV5-5,15,TRBJ2-3,many,TRBD1,CASSPGTGLADTQYF,TGTGCCAGCAGCCCCGGGACAGGGTTAGCGGATACGCAGTATTTT
TRBV19,15,TRBJ1-5,few,NA,CASSMRSGGLQPQHF,TGTGCCAGTAGTATGCGTTCGGGGGGGCTTCAGCCCCAGCATTTT
TRBV5-5,15,TRBJ1-1,many,NA,CASSLGRPSNTEAFF,TGTGCCAGCAGCTTGGGAAGACCTTCGAACACTGAAGCTTTCTTT
TRBV12-3/TRBV12-4,14,TRBJ2-4,many,TRBD1,CASSFDLQGIVQYF,TGTGCCAGCAGTTTTGATTTACAGGGGATTGTTCAGTACTTC
TRBV4-3,15,TRBJ2-4,few,NA,CASSQVTSERNIQYF,TGTGCCAGCAGCCAAGTAACCAGCGAGAGAAACATTCAGTACTTC
TRBV30,18,TRBJ1-5,many,NA,CAWGSGTSRSRDNQPQHF,TGTGCCTGGGGATCCGGGACGTCTCGGTCTCGGGACAATCAGCCCCAGCATTTT
TRBV20-1,12,TRBJ2-7,NA,NA,CSADPGAYEQYF,TGCAGTGCCGACCCAGGGGCCTACGAGCAGTACTTC
TRBV2,14,TRBJ1-1,many,NA,CASSEYGGNTEAFF,TGTGCCAGCAGTGAGTACGGGGGGAACACTGAAGCTTTCTTT
TRBV4-1,17,TRBJ2-3,NA,NA,CASSQGSAGTSMYTQYF,TGCGCCAGCAGCCAAGGGTCCGCCGGGACCAGCATGTATACGCAGTATTTT
TRBV3-1,14,TRBJ2-1,few,NA,CASSPSLSYNEQFF,TGTGCCAGCAGCCCTTCTTTATCCTACAATGAGCAGTTCTTC
TRBV6-1,12,TRBJ2-5,many,NA,CATPGVAETQYF,TGTGCCACCCCCGGAGTTGCGGAGACCCAGTACTTC
TRBV20-1,14,TRBJ2-7,few,TRBD1,CSANGQGASYEQYF,TGCAGTGCCAACGGACAGGGGGCGTCCTACGAGCAGTACTTC
TRBV6-2/TRBV6-3,19,TRBJ2-2,many,TRBD2,CASSYSTLRESLRDGELFF,TGTGCCAGCAGTTACTCGACCCTGCGGGAGTCACTTCGCGACGGGGAGCTGTTTTTT
TRBV7-9,15,TRBJ2-7,many,TRBD1,CASSSLQGPHYEQYF,TGTGCCAGCAGCTCCTTACAGGGGCCGCACTACGAGCAGTACTTC
TRBV28,16,TRBJ2-1,many,TRBD1,CASITSRDRVGNEQFF,TGTGCCAGCATCACTTCCCGGGACAGGGTGGGCAATGAGCAGTTCTTC
TRBV30,13,TRBJ1-4,many,TRBD1,CALTRDRNEKLFF,TGTGCCTTGACCCGGGACAGAAATGAAAAACTGTTTTTT
TRBV25-1,14,TRBJ1-5,NA,NA,CASSDPASNQPQHF,TGTGCCAGCAGTGACCCCGCGAGCAATCAGCCCCAGCATTTT
TRBV6-5,13,TRBJ2-7,many,NA,CASSYGDGYEQYF,TGTGCCAGCAGTTACGGGGACGGCTACGAGCAGTACTTC
TRBV30,13,TRBJ1-1,many,NA,CAWEREERIEAFF,TGTGCCTGGGAGCGGGAGGAGAGAATTGAAGCTTTCTTT
TRBV2,13,TRBJ2-1,many,NA,CASSVVGLNEQFF,TGTGCCAGCAGTGTGGTAGGGTTGAATGAGCAGTTCTTC
TRBV5-1,15,TRBJ2-3,many,TRBD1,CASSWGDRDTDTQYF,TGCGCCAGCAGCTGGGGGGACAGGGACACAGATACGCAGTATTTT
TRBV7-2,14,TRBJ2-3,many,TRBD1,CASSPDRSTDTQYF,TGTGCCAGCAGCCCGGACAGGTCCACAGATACGCAGTATTTT
TRBV4-1,17,TRBJ2-2,NA,TRBD1,CASSQDRAGGLAGELFF,TGCGCCAGCAGCCAAGATAGGGCAGGGGGCTTAGCCGGGGAGCTGTTTTTT
TRBV25-1,16,TRBJ2-7,many,NA,CASSDYRDLSPYEQYF,TGTGCCAGCAGTGACTACAGGGATCTGAGCCCCTACGAGCAGTACTTC
TRBV27,13,TRBJ1-6,many,NA,CASSYRERSPLHF,TGTGCCAGCAGTTATAGGGAACGGTCACCCCTCCACTTT
TRBV24-1,16,TRBJ2-3,many,NA,CATSEYRGGGTDTQYF,TGTGCCACCAGTGAATACAGGGGAGGCGGCACAGATACGCAGTATTTT
TRBV19,15,TRBJ2-3,few,NA,CASACGGVTTDTQYF,TGTGCCAGTGCCTGTGGGGGAGTAACCACAGATACGCAGTATTTT
TRBV9,15,TRBJ2-7,few,NA,CASSVGTALDYEQYF,TGTGCCAGCAGCGTAGGGACTGCCCTTGACTACGAGCAGTACTTC
TRBV4-1,13,TRBJ2-5,few,TRBD1,CASSYLVTGERYF,TGCGCCAGCAGCTACCTCGTCACAGGGGAAAGGTACTTC
TRBV6-1,13,TRBJ2-7,many,NA,CASSERSSYEQYF,TGTGCCAGCAGTGAAAGGAGCTCCTACGAGCAGTACTTC
TRBV12-3/TRBV12-4,16,TRBJ1-6,many,NA,CASGTTGNVGGSPLHF,TGTGCCAGCGGGACTACAGGGAACGTAGGAGGGTCACCCCTCCACTTT
TRBV28,15,TRBJ1-2,many,NA,CASSIGPTLNYGYTF,TGTGCCAGCAGTATCGGGCCTACCCTCAACTATGGCTACACCTTC
TRBV5-6,15,TRBJ1-5,once,NA,CASSLFSQGDQPQHF,TGTGCCAGCAGCTTGTTTTCCCAGGGTGATCAGCCCCAGCATTTT
TRBV20-1,14,TRBJ1-4,few,NA,CSAREVATNEKLFF,TGCAGTGCTAGGGAAGTTGCAACTAATGAAAAACTGTTTTTT
TRBV9,15,TRBJ1-1,many,NA,CASSVATEGFTEAFF,TGTGCCAGCAGCGTAGCTACCGAAGGGTTCACTGAAGCTTTCTTT